This record concerns one T cell receptor (beta chain) sequence. A junction end diverges from the germline sequence, so it may reflect a read error. The record originates from a study of blood T cell repertoires in COVID-19. The CDR3 sequence is 17 residues long. Germline V gives CDR1 SGHVS, CDR2 FNYEAQ. Assay used: immunoSEQ multiplex PCR; TCRdb lists only in-frame clones, some missing. Of hundreds of thousands of clones in the sample, 80% to 90% were seen once. Sequenced material: peripheral blood. The sequence derives from a woman of 80 years or more with active or convalescent COVID-19. This chain uses TRBV7-6 with TRBJ2-4, with 7 bases that match TRBD2. The CDR3 DNA sequence: TGTGCCAGCAGCTTATTGGTAGCGGGCAACCCCAAGAACATTCAGTACTTC. Protein sequence: CASSLLVAGNPKNIQYF.